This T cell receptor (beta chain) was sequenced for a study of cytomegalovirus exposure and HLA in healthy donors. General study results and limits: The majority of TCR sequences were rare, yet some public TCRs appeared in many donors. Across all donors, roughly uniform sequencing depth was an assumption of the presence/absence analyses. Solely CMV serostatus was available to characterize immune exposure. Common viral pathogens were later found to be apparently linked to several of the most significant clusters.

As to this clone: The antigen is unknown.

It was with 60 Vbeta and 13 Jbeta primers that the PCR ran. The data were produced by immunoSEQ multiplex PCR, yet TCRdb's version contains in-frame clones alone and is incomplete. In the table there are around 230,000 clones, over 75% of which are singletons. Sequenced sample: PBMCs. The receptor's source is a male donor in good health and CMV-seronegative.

The CDR3 is CASSLLGGTEAFF. The CDR3 DNA follows: TGTGCCAGCAGTTTATTGGGGGGGACTGAAGCTTTCTTT. This chain links TRBV28 with TRBJ1-1; maybe TRBD1 (5 bases). The V end lost 1 base, the J end lost 5 bases, and 8 bases lay between the germline ends. From germline, CDR1 is MDHEN and CDR2 SYDVKM. The CDR3 covers 13 residues.